Listed here are 30 T cell receptor beta chains from one sample, sequenced in a study of blood T cell repertoires in COVID-19. Using immunoSEQ multiplex PCR, the repertoire was profiled, and TCRdb retains in-frame clones only, with some absent. Among approximately 54,000 clones listed, 90% were seen once. Sequencing used peripheral blood. The receptor source for this set is a woman between 35 and 50 years old with active COVID-19.

As DNA, the CDR3 is TGTGCCAGTAGTATCTACAGGGCAGGTGAGCAGTTCTTC. Its translation: CASSIYRAGEQFF. This chain links TRBV19 with TRBJ2-1; D is possibly TRBD1 (6 bases). CDR3 length: 13 amino acids. V was clipped by 3 bases and J by 9 bases, with 12 bases between them. CDR1 and CDR2 (germline): LNHDA, SQIVND (reference sequence).

The chain recombines TRBV5-4 with TRBJ2-3; unclear D gene. Trimming pared 5 bases from V and 2 bases from J, leaving 9 bases between. Per germline, CDR1 SGHNT and CDR2 YYREEE (reference sequence). This CDR3 spans 13 amino acids. This chain's CDR3 is CASSLRLTDTQYF. CDR3 DNA: TGTGCCAGCAGTCTCCGTCTCACAGATACGCAGTATTTT.

The chain is built from TRBV27 and TRBJ2-1; TRBD1 aligns across 7 bases. Germline assignment: CDR1 MNHEY and CDR2 SMNVEV (reference sequence). J was trimmed by 6 bases and V by 5 bases; bases with no gene match: 10. CDR3 size: 15 residues. The chain's CDR3 is CASSRQGATVNEQFF. The CDR3 nucleotides are TGTGCCAGCAGTCGACAGGGAGCAACAGTCAATGAGCAGTTCTTC.

The chain is built from TRBV5-6 and TRBJ1-4, with TRBD1 matching 8 bases. The CDR3 runs to 18 residues. Germline V gives CDR1 SGHDT, CDR2 YYEEEE. V was clipped by 0 bases and J by 5 bases; unmatched bases: 12. The CDR3 loop is CASSLVRQGAARNEKLFF. The CDR3, as DNA: TGTGCCAGCAGCTTGGTACGGCAGGGGGCTGCGAGGAATGAAAAACTGTTTTTT.

The chain employs TRBV14 and TRBJ2-1; 10 nucleotides agree with TRBD2. The V segment lost 0 bases and the J segment 11 bases; nucleotides outside the gene matches: 7. Germline assignment: CDR1 SGHDN and CDR2 FVKESK. This CDR3 has 15 amino acids. In DNA, the CDR3 is TGTGCCAGCAGCCAAGATGCAGCGGGGGGGCGGAAGCAGTTCTTC. Amino acids: CASSQDAAGGRKQFF.

This clone came up once. The chain couples TRBV5-4 to TRBJ2-2; TRBD2 agrees at 11 bases. Germline V gene data show CDR1 as SGHNT and CDR2 as YYREEE (reference sequence). The V gene end was trimmed by 3 bases and the J gene end by 6 bases; junction bases not matched to a gene: 7. The CDR3 has 16 residues. The CDR3 reads CASSSVAGGPAGELFF. The CDR3 nucleotides are TGTGCCAGCAGCTCCGTAGCGGGGGGGCCGGCCGGGGAGCTGTTTTTT.

The chain recombines TRBV7-2 with TRBJ1-3, with TRBD1 matching 7 bases. The germline V gene encodes CDR1 SGHTA and CDR2 FQGNSA. After removal of 5 bases from V and 1 base from J, the junction contained 11 bases not matched to a gene. There are 17 residues in the CDR3. The CDR3 sequence is CASSLLYRGASGNTIYF. In nucleotides, the CDR3 is TGTGCCAGCAGCCTACTTTACAGGGGCGCTTCTGGAAACACCATATATTTT.

V gene TRBV21-1 combines with J gene TRBJ1-1. TRBV21-1 is termed a pseudogene. The length of the CDR3 is 14 residues. CDR3 nucleotides: TGTGCCAGCAGCAAAAGCTCCCGCTTGGCTGAAGCTTTCTTT. It specifies CASSKSSRLAEAFF.

This clone has only a few counts. The rearrangement uses TRBV5-1 and TRBJ1-5; TRBD1 aligns across 9 bases. V was clipped by 4 bases and J by 7 bases; unmatched bases: 3. The V gene's germline CDR1 is SGHRS and CDR2 YFSETQ. The CDR3 is made up of 13 amino acids. The CDR3 is CASSRTGAQPQHF. The CDR3 nucleotides are TGCGCCAGCAGCAGGACAGGGGCCCAGCCCCAGCATTTT.

V gene TRBV9 combines with J gene TRBJ1-4, with 11 bases aligning to TRBD1. The CDR3 loop spans 15 amino acids. CDR1 is SGDLS, CDR2 YYNGEE, per germline. The J segment lost 7 bases and the V segment lost 0 bases, leaving 2 bases of the junction unmatched. CDR3: CASSVGDRGSEKLFF. In nucleotides, the CDR3 is TGTGCCAGCAGCGTAGGGGACAGGGGGAGTGAAAAACTGTTTTTT.

V is TRBV11-3 and J is TRBJ2-5; TRBD1 matches 8 bases. Germline assignment: CDR1 SGHNT and CDR2 YENEEA. V lost 6 bases, J lost 5 bases, and 11 bases stayed unmatched. CDR3 length equals 15 residues. This CDR3 reads CASRGQGRLRETQYF. The CDR3 DNA sequence: TGTGCCAGCAGAGGACAGGGTCGGCTCAGGGAGACCCAGTACTTC.

CDR3 coding DNA: TGTGCCAGCAGCTACAGGGGCCAAGAGACCCAGTACTTC. Translation gives CASSYRGQETQYF. The V gene is TRBV11-3, the J gene TRBJ2-5; 7 nucleotides align to TRBD1. The trim removed 4 bases at V and 1 base at J, leaving 0 bases unmatched. The germline V gene encodes CDR1 SGHNT and CDR2 YENEEA. The CDR3 is 13 amino acids.

This chain uses TRBV11-3 with TRBJ2-3; D might be TRBD2 (8 bases). V was shortened by 4 bases and J by 4 bases, with 18 bases between the two germline ends. Germline CDR1 SGHNT, CDR2 YENEEA. This CDR3 has 16 residues. CDR3 nucleotide sequence: TGTGCCAGCAGCTCAGGGGGTAGCGGGGACTCAGATACGCAGTATTTT. Amino acids: CASSSGGSGDSDTQYF. The complete variable domain, with remaining parts taken from reference TRBV11-3 and TRBJ2-3, reads EAGVVQSPRYKIIEKKQPVAFWCNPISGHNTLYWYLQNLGQGPELLIRYENEEAVDDSQLPKDRFSAERLKGVDSTLKIQPAELGDSAVYLCASSSGGSGDSDTQYFGPGTRLTVL.

V usage is TRBV3-1 (or the pseudogene TRBV3-2) and J usage is TRBJ2-5; 8 bases match TRBD1. This CDR3 has 14 amino acids. CDR1 and CDR2 (germline): LGHDT, YNNKEL (reference sequence). After removal of 6 bases from V and 1 base from J, the junction contained 4 bases not matched to a gene. The CDR3 loop is CASSQDRVQETQYF. For the CDR3, the DNA is TGTGCCAGCAGTCAGGACAGGGTCCAAGAGACCCAGTACTTC.

In this sample, this clone turned up once. The chain employs TRBV6-5 and TRBJ1-2, with 9 bases lining up with TRBD1. Germline V gives CDR1 MNHEY, CDR2 SVGAGI. The CDR3 consists of 14 residues. V shed 2 bases, J shed 2 bases, and the junction held 0 bases outside the gene matches. CDR3 DNA sequence: TGTGCCAGCAGTTACGACAGGGGGAACTATGGCTACACCTTC. Its protein product is CASSYDRGNYGYTF.

The rearrangement joins TRBV11-2 to TRBJ1-1; a possible D gene is TRBD1 (6 bases). The CDR3 loop spans 13 amino acids. Trimming took 4 bases from V and 4 from J, leaving 10 bases between them. Germline assignment: CDR1 SGHAT and CDR2 FQNNGV. The CDR3 DNA reads TGTGCCAGCAGCTCACAGGGTTCCACTGAAGCTTTCTTT. Translation gives CASSSQGSTEAFF.

Points on this clone: The junction differs from germline at one of its ends, possibly a read error. The chain carries TRBV11-2 and TRBJ1-2; no reliable D call. Germline V gene lookup returns CDR1 SGHAT and CDR2 FQNNGV. The CDR3 contains 12 residues. CDR3 nucleotide sequence: TGTGCCAGCAGCAACGCGGGAGGCGGAGGGTCCTTC. Its protein product is CASSNAGGGGSF.

This chain links TRBV18 with TRBJ2-1, with a possible D match to TRBD1 (6 bases). Germline assignment: CDR1 KGHSH and CDR2 LQKENI. Deletions cut 0 bases from V and 9 bases from J, with 18 bases between. The CDR3 is made up of 16 amino acids. Here the CDR3 DNA reads TGTGCCAGCTCACCACCGCACGGGACAAAAAGGAGTGAGCAGTTCTTC. It translates to CASSPPHGTKRSEQFF. Supplemented by reference TRBV18 and TRBJ2-1, the full variable domain reads NAGVMQNPRHLVRRRGQEARLRCSPMKGHSHVYWYRQLPEEGLKFMVYLQKENIIDESGMPKERFSAEFPKEGPSILRIQQVVRGDSAAYFCASSPPHGTKRSEQFFGPGTRLTVL.

This clone was recorded once. The rearrangement joins TRBV7-9 to TRBJ2-1, with D possibly matching TRBD2 (7 bases). V was shortened by 6 bases and J by 6 bases, with 9 bases between the two germline ends. The CDR3 is made up of 12 amino acids. CDR1 is SEHNR, CDR2 FQNEAQ, per germline (reference sequence). Written as DNA, the CDR3 is TGTGCCAGCAGTCGGGGGGCCAATGAGCAGTTCTTC. Protein sequence: CASSRGANEQFF.

The chain employs TRBV7-8 and TRBJ2-1, with D possibly matching TRBD2 (7 bases). The CDR3 extends over 14 amino acids. The V gene lost 0 bases and the J gene lost 8 bases, with 11 bases spanning the gap. The germline gives CDR1 SGHVS, CDR2 FQNEAQ. CDR3 sequence: CASSLAGGAHEQFF. The CDR3 coding sequence is TGTGCCAGCAGCTTAGCGGGGGGGGCCCATGAGCAGTTCTTC.

The sample holds a few counts of this clone. This chain uses TRBV11-3 with TRBJ1-2, with 12 bases aligning to TRBD1. The CDR3 sequence is 18 residues long. The trim removed 4 bases at V and 4 bases at J, leaving 13 bases unmatched. CDR1 is SGHNT, CDR2 YENEEA, per germline. The CDR3 protein is CASSSYPGTGGRSYGYTF. For the CDR3, the DNA is TGTGCCAGCAGCTCGTATCCCGGGACAGGGGGCCGAAGCTATGGCTACACCTTC.

This sequence joins TRBV19 and TRBJ1-1, with 7 bases aligning to TRBD1. Germline values: CDR1 LNHDA, CDR2 SQIVND (reference sequence). The CDR3 runs 15 residues. After removal of 5 bases from V and 2 bases from J, the junction contained 8 bases not matched to a gene. The CDR3 loop is CASSEPTGINTEAFF. The CDR3 nucleotides read TGTGCCAGTAGTGAACCGACAGGGATCAACACTGAAGCTTTCTTT.

The chain recombines TRBV3-1 (or the pseudogene TRBV3-2) with TRBJ1-1; D possibly corresponds to TRBD1 (6 bases). The CDR3 contains 11 residues. The germline V gene has CDR1 LGHDT and CDR2 YNNKEL (reference sequence). The V and J ends lost 8 bases and 8 bases respectively, with 12 bases between them. Here the CDR3 DNA reads TGTGCCAGCGGGAGACAGGCAGAAGCTTTCTTT. Translated: CASGRQAEAFF.

V usage is TRBV6-5 and J usage is TRBJ2-3; 7 nucleotides agree with TRBD1. Looked up from germline, CDR1 is MNHEY and CDR2 is SVGAGI. The CDR3 is made up of 15 amino acids. V was pared by 2 bases and J by 4 bases, with 6 bases of the junction left unmatched. CDR3 DNA sequence: TGTGCCAGCAGTTACGAGGGGGCGCGGGCAGATACGCAGTATTTT. Protein sequence: CASSYEGARADTQYF.

The rearrangement links TRBV7-3 to TRBJ2-1; possibly TRBD2 for D (6 bases). The CDR3 sequence is 17 residues long. The ends were cut back, 5 bases at V and 8 bases at J, with 25 bases in the middle. Germline assignment: CDR1 SGHTA and CDR2 FQGTGA. In DNA form, the CDR3 reads TGTGCCAGCAGCGCCATTAGGGGACTCACAGGTCCGCATGAGCAGTTCTTC. Translation gives CASSAIRGLTGPHEQFF.

Here the CDR3 DNA reads TGTGCCAGCAGCCAGAGGACAGAAGGTTCGGGCAATCAGCCCCAGCATTTT. Translating gives CASSQRTEGSGNQPQHF. This rearrangement joins TRBV7-2 to TRBJ1-5; D is possibly TRBD1 (6 bases). The germline V gene has CDR1 SGHTA and CDR2 FQGNSA. The CDR3 runs to 17 residues. The V end was cut by 5 bases, the J end by 2 bases, with 19 bases between.

The CDR3 nucleotides read TGTGCCAGCAGCCGCACCGGGTCACTAGCGGTGTCCGGGGAGCTGTTTTTT. As protein: CASSRTGSLAVSGELFF. The V gene is TRBV11-2, the J gene TRBJ2-2, with 8 bases lining up with TRBD2. Germline trimming cut 5 bases from V and 6 bases from J; bases unmatched to any gene: 14. CDR3 size: 17 residues. Germline CDR1 SGHAT, CDR2 FQNNGV.

J is TRBJ2-7 and V is TRBV10-3; TRBD1 is a possible D gene (5 bases). This CDR3 contains 14 residues. Trimming cost V 8 bases and J 3 bases, with 17 bases left between them. Germline assignment: CDR1 ENHRY and CDR2 SYGVKD. The CDR3 loop reads CAIRKGQGDYEQYF. CDR3 sequence (DNA): TGTGCCATCCGAAAAGGGCAGGGTGACTACGAGCAGTACTTC.

This clone was counted between two and nine times. This sequence joins TRBV5-6 and TRBJ1-2, with a tentative D call TRBD1 (6 bases). V was cut by 1 base and J by 10 bases, with 8 bases left in between. Germline V gene lookup returns CDR1 SGHDT and CDR2 YYEEEE. The CDR3 has 11 residues. The CDR3 region is CASSLSGDYTF. The DNA of the CDR3 is TGTGCCAGCAGCTTGTCAGGGGACTACACCTTC.

The rearrangement uses TRBV5-6 and TRBJ2-7; 7 nucleotides line up with TRBD1. J was trimmed by 0 bases and V by 4 bases; bases with no gene match: 4. Germline V lookup: CDR1 SGHDT, CDR2 YYEEEE. The CDR3 sequence is 14 residues long. Here the CDR3 DNA reads TGTGCCAGCAGCAGACAGGGTTTCTCCTACGAGCAGTACTTC. Its protein product is CASSRQGFSYEQYF.